These 5 T cell receptor beta chains were sequenced from one sample in a study of blood T cell repertoires in COVID-19. Method: immunoSEQ multiplex PCR; TCRdb's copy keeps in-frame clones and lacks some. The sample records approximately 150,000 clones, approximately 86% being singletons. Sequencing input: PBMCs or T cells enriched from blood (not recorded which). The receptors were sampled from a man in his 60s who had recovered from COVID-19.

The chain has TRBV29-1 and TRBJ1-4; 9 positions match TRBD1. This CDR3 is built from 14 residues. Germline CDR1 is SQVTM and CDR2 is ANQGSEA. Trimming at V came to 5 bases and at J to 7 bases, leaving 8 bases not matched to a gene. Here the CDR3 DNA reads TGCAGCGTTCCCTGGGGGACAGGGTCTGAAAAACTGTTTTTT. This codes for CSVPWGTGSEKLFF.

The chain uses TRBV5-1 and TRBJ1-2; perhaps TRBD1 as D (6 bases). V shed 0 bases and J shed 8 bases, with 14 bases lying between them. Germline V gene data show CDR1 as SGHRS and CDR2 as YFSETQ. The CDR3 contains 14 residues. The CDR3 coding sequence is TGCGCCAGCAGCTTGGAGTCCAGGGGAGAGGGCTACACCTTC. Its protein is CASSLESRGEGYTF.

The rearrangement uses TRBV11-2 and TRBJ1-6; 8 nucleotides match TRBD1. Germline lookup yields CDR1 SGHAT and CDR2 FQNNGV. V gave up 6 bases and J gave up 10 bases; unmatched junction bases: 11. This CDR3 spans 15 amino acids. The DNA for the CDR3 is TGTGCCAGCAGTCTCCGGGACAGGAGTTACTCACCCCTCCACTTT. Encoded protein: CASSLRDRSYSPLHF.

The chain uses TRBV28 and TRBJ1-4; a weak D match, TRBD1 (5 bases). The V gene lost 1 base and the J gene lost 8 bases, with 14 bases spanning the gap. The CDR3 length is 15 residues. Germline loops: CDR1 MDHEN, CDR2 SYDVKM. CDR3 DNA sequence: TGTGCCAGCAGTTTATTCGGGGGAGTAAACGAAAAACTGTTTTTT. Protein product: CASSLFGGVNEKLFF. The variable domain in full, with the rest retrieved from reference TRBV28 and TRBJ1-4, is DVKVTQSSRYLVKRTGEKVFLECVQDMDHENMFWYRQDPGLGLRLIYFSYDVKMKEKGDIPEGYSVSREKKERFSLILESASTNQTSMYLCASSLFGGVNEKLFFGSGTQLSVL.

This clone turned up a few times. The genes are TRBV11-3 and TRBJ2-1; 7 bases map to TRBD2. This CDR3 contains 15 residues. Trimming at V came to 0 bases and at J to 11 bases, leaving 10 bases not matched to a gene. Germline V gene data show CDR1 as SGHNT and CDR2 as YENEEA. In nucleotides, the CDR3 is TGTGCCAGCAGCTTAGATGGGACTATCGGGCCCCAGCAGTTCTTC. Its protein is CASSLDGTIGPQQFF.